Described below is a single T cell receptor (beta chain) sequence and its context. This entry is derived from a study of blood T cell repertoires in COVID-19. Study overall: Nucleic acid was either cDNA or gDNA, and it came from T cells, B-cell-depleted T cells, or PBMCs.

The assay was immunoSEQ multiplex PCR, and TCRdb's table has in-frame clones only and misses some. The sample includes about 270,000 clones, 88% of them seen just once. The CDR3 has 14 residues. Germline values: CDR1 ENHRY, CDR2 SYGVKD. The germline V and J ends were trimmed by 8 bases and 5 bases, with 18 bases remaining between them. This sequence joins TRBV10-3 and TRBJ1-1; D is unresolved. The source material was peripheral blood. The receptor comes from a man in his sixties who had recovered from COVID-19. CDR3 sequence reads: CAISNPTQRTEAFF. The DNA for the CDR3 is TGTGCCATCTCCAACCCAACTCAGCGGACTGAAGCTTTCTTT.